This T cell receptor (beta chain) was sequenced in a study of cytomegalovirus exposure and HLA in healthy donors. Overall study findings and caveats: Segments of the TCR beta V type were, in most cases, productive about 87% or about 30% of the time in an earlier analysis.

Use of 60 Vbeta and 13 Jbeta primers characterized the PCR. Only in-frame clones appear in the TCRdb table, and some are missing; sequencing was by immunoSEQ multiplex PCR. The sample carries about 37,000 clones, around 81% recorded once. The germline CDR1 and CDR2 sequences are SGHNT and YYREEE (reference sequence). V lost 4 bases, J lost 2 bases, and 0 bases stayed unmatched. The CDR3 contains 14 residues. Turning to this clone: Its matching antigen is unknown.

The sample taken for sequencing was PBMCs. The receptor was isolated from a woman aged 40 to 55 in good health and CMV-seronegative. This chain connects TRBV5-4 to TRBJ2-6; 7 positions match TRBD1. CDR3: CASSQGAGANVLTF. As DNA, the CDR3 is TGTGCCAGCAGCCAGGGGGCTGGGGCCAACGTCCTGACTTTC. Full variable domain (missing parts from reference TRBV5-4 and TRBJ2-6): ETGVTQSPTHLIKTRGQQVTLRCSSQSGHNTVSWYQQALGQGPQFIFQYYREEENGRGNFPPRFSGLQFPNYSSELNVNALELDDSALYLCASSQGAGANVLTFGAGSRLTVL.